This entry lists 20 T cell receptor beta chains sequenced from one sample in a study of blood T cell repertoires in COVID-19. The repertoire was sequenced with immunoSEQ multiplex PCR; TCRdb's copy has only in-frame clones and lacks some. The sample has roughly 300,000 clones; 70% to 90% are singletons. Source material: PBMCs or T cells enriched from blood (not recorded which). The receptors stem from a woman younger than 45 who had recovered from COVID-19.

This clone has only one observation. The CDR3 DNA is TGCGCCAGCAGCCAAGGACCCGAGAGGAGCTCCTACGAGCAGTACTTC. This translates into CASSQGPERSSYEQYF. V and J are TRBV4-1 and TRBJ2-7; no firm D call. V shed 1 base and J shed 0 bases, with 13 bases lying between them. This CDR3 has 16 amino acids. Germline V gives CDR1 MGHRA, CDR2 YSYEKL.

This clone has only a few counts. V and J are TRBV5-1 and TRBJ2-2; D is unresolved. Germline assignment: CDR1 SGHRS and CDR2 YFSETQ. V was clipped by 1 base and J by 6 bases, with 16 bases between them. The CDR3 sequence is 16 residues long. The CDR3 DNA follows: TGCGCCAGCAGCTTGAATACACCCCCCGTGCCCGGGGAGCTGTTTTTT. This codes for CASSLNTPPVPGELFF.

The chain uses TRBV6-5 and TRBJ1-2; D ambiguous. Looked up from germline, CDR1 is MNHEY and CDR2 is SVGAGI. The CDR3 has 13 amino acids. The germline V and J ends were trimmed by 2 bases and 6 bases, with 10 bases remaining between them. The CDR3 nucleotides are TGTGCCAGCAGTTACGTGAGCACGCATGGCTACACCTTC. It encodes CASSYVSTHGYTF.

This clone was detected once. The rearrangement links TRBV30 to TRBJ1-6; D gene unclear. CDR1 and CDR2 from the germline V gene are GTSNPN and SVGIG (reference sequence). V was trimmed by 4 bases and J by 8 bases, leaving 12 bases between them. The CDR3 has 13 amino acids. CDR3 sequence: CAWNLGLDSPLHF. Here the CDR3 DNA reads TGTGCCTGGAACCTAGGTTTGGATTCACCCCTCCACTTT.

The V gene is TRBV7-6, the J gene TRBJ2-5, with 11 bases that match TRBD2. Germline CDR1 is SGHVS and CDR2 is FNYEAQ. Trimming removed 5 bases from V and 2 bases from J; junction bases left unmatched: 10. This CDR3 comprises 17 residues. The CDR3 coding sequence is TGTGCCAGCAGCCCCCCGGCTAGCGGGGGGCCACAAGAGACCCAGTACTTC. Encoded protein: CASSPPASGGPQETQYF.

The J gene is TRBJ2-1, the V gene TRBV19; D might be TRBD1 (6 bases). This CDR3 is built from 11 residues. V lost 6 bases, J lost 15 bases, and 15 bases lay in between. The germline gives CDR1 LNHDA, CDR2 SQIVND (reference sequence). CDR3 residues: CASRAGQGWFF. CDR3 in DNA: TGTGCCAGTAGGGCTGGGCAGGGGTGGTTCTTC.

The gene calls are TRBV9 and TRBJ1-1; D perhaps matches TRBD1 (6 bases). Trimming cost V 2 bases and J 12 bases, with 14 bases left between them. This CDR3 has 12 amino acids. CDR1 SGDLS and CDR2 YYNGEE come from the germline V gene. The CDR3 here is CASSVVTGISFF. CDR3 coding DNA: TGTGCCAGCAGCGTGGTAACAGGGATTTCTTTCTTT.

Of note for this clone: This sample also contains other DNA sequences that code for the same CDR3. The CDR3 sequence: CAWSPGYGYTF. In DNA form, the CDR3 reads TGTGCCTGGAGTCCAGGGTATGGCTACACCTTC. The chain couples TRBV30 to TRBJ1-2, with D possibly matching TRBD1 (5 bases). Per the germline V gene, CDR1 is GTSNPN and CDR2 is SVGIG (reference sequence). There are 11 residues in the CDR3. With 2 bases removed from V and 5 bases from J, the gap between germline ends came to 6 bases.

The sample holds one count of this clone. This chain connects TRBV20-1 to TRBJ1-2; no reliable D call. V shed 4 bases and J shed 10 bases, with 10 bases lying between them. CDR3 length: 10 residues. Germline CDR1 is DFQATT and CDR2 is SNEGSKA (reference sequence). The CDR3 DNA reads TGCAGTGCTAACCCGGGTTCCTACACCTTC. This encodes CSANPGSYTF.

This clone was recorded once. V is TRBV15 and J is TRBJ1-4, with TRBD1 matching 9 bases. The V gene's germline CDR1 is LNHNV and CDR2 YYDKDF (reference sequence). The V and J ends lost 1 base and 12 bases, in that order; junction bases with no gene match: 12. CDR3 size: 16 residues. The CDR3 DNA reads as TGTGCCACCAGCAGAGCCACAGGGACAGGGATGGGGCAACTGTTTTTT. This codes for CATSRATGTGMGQLFF.

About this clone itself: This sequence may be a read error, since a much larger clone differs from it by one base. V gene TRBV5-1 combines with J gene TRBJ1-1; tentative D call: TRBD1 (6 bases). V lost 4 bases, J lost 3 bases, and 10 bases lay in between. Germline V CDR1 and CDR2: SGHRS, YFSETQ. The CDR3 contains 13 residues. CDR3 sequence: CASSINRDTEAFF. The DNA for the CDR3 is TGCGCCAGCAGCATCAACAGGGACACTGAAGCTTTCTTT.

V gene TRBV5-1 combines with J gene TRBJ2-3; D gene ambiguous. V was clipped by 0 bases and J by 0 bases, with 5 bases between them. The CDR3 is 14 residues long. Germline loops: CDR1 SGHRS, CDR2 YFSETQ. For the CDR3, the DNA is TGCGCCAGCAGCTTGGCCCTCAGCACAGATACGCAGTATTTT. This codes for CASSLALSTDTQYF.

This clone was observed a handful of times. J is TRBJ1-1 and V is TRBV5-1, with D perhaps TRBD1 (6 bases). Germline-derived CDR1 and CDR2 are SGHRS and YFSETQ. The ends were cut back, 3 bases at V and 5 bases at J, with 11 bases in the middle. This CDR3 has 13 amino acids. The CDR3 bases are TGCGCCAGCAGCTCGGGGGGGCTGACTGAAGCTTTCTTT. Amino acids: CASSSGGLTEAFF.

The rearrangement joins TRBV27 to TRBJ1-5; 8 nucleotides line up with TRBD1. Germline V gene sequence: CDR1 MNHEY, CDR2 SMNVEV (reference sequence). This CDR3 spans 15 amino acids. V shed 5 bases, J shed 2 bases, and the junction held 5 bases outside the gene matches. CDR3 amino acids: CASSARGLGNQPQHF. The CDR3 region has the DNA TGTGCCAGCAGTGCCAGGGGGCTGGGCAATCAGCCCCAGCATTTT.

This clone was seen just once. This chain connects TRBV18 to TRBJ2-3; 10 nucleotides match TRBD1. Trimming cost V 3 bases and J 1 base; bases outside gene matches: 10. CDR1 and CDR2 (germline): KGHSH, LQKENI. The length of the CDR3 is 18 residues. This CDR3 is CASSPIFRQGARTDTQYF. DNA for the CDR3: TGTGCCAGCTCACCTATTTTTAGACAGGGGGCCCGCACAGATACGCAGTATTTT.

CDR3 coding DNA: TGTGCCAGCAGCCAGGAGTTAAGATCAGATACGCAGTATTTT. Its translation: CASSQELRSDTQYF. The chain couples TRBV3-1 (or the pseudogene TRBV3-2) to TRBJ2-3; D gene uncertain. Germline lookup yields CDR1 LGHDT and CDR2 YNNKEL (reference sequence). The CDR3 length is 14 residues. Trimming took off 3 bases at V and 4 bases at J, with 11 bases between the two ends.

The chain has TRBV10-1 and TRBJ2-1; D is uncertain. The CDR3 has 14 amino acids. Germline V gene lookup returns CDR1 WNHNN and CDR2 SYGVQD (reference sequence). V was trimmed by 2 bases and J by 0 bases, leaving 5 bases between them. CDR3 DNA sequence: TGCGCCAGCAGTGAGCGGAGCTCCTACAATGAGCAGTTCTTC. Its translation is CASSERSSYNEQFF.

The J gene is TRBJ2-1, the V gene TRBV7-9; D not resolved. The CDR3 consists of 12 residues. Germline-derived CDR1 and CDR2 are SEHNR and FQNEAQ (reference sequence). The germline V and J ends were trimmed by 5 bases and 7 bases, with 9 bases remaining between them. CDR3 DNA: TGTGCCAGCAGCCTAACCACGAATGAGCAGTTCTTC. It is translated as CASSLTTNEQFF.

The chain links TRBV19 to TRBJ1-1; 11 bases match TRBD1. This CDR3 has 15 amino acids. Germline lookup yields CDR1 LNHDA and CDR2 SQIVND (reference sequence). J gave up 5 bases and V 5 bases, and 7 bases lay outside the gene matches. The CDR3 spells CASSVLGTGGTEAFF. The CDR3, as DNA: TGTGCCAGTAGTGTTTTAGGGACAGGGGGAACTGAAGCTTTCTTT.

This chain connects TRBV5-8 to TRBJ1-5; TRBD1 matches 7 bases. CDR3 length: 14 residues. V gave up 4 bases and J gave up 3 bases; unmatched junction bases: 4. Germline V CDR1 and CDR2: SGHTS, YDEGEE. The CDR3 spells CASSGGQFNQPQHF. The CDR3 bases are TGTGCCAGCAGCGGGGGACAGTTCAATCAGCCCCAGCATTTT. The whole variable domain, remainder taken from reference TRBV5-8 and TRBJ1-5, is EAGVTQSPTHLIKTRGQQATLRCSPISGHTSVYWYQQALGLGLQFLLWYDEGEERNRGNFPPRFSGRQFPNYSSELNVNALELEDSALYLCASSGGQFNQPQHFGDGTRLSIL.